Listed here are 31 T cell receptor beta chains from one sample, sequenced in a study of blood T cell repertoires in COVID-19. The assay was immunoSEQ multiplex PCR, and TCRdb's table has in-frame clones only and misses some. The table has around 200,000 clones, 85% to 90% seen once. Sequencing input: peripheral blood. These receptors all stem from a man aged 18 to 35 with active or convalescent COVID-19.

The CDR3 nucleotides are TGTGCCAGCTCACCACGCGGTCCGGGGGGCGCCGGAGGCTACACCTTC. This translates into CASSPRGPGGAGGYTF. This chain joins TRBV18 and TRBJ1-2; possible D gene TRBD1, 6 bases. There are 16 residues in the CDR3. V was pared by 1 base and J by 8 bases, with 20 bases between. Looked up from germline, CDR1 is KGHSH and CDR2 is LQKENI.

This rearrangement joins TRBV25-1 to TRBJ2-2, with D unresolved. The CDR3 has 14 residues. The germline V and J ends were trimmed by 7 bases and 4 bases, with 13 bases remaining between them. Germline V gives CDR1 MGHDK, CDR2 SYGVNS. The CDR3 nucleotides are TGTGCCAGCAAAAGGAGCCAGTCCACCGGGGAGCTGTTTTTT. Amino acids: CASKRSQSTGELFF.

This sequence joins TRBV11-3 and TRBJ2-7; D remains unclear. Per the germline V gene, CDR1 is SGHNT and CDR2 is YENEEA. V lost 5 bases and J lost 0, with 11 bases in between. CDR3 length: 14 residues. This chain's CDR3 is CASSGRPSSYEQYF. CDR3 nucleotide sequence: TGTGCCAGCAGCGGAAGGCCTAGCTCCTACGAGCAGTACTTC.

This chain connects TRBV7-2 to TRBJ1-3; D not resolved. The CDR3 contains 15 residues. Germline CDR1 and CDR2: SGHTA and FQGNSA. Trimming removed 1 base from V and 2 bases from J, with 9 bases in between. CDR3 amino acids: CASSLVATAGNTIYF. CDR3 DNA: TGTGCCAGCAGCTTAGTAGCCACGGCTGGAAACACCATATATTTT.

V and J are TRBV12-3 or TRBV12-4 and TRBJ1-6; D is unclear. The CDR3 runs 12 residues. V lost 6 bases and J 10 bases, leaving 10 bases between the germline ends. This chain's CDR3 is CASSSPSSPLHF. Written as DNA, the CDR3 is TGTGCCAGCAGCTCCCCGTCCTCACCCCTCCACTTT.

The CDR3 sequence: CASSPGDNQPQHF. The DNA of the CDR3 is TGTGCCAGCAGTCCTGGAGACAATCAGCCCCAGCATTTT. The chain recombines TRBV2 with TRBJ1-5; D unclear. CDR3 length equals 13 residues. Deletions cut 5 bases from V and 3 bases from J, with 8 bases between. Germline V gives CDR1 SNHLY, CDR2 FYNNEI.

The table lists this clone with a count of one. The genes are TRBV30 and TRBJ2-6, with TRBD1 matching 7 bases. This CDR3 spans 17 amino acids. CDR1 and CDR2 from the germline V gene are GTSNPN and SVGIG (reference sequence). The J segment lost 1 base and the V segment lost 5 bases, leaving 11 bases of the junction unmatched. CDR3 sequence reads: CAWYRHRGTSGANVLTF. In nucleotides, the CDR3 is TGTGCCTGGTACCGGCACAGGGGTACATCTGGGGCCAACGTCCTGACTTTC.

The genes are TRBV9 and TRBJ1-6, with D unclear. The V end lost 3 bases, the J end lost 14 bases, and 12 bases lay between the germline ends. In germline, CDR1 is SGDLS, CDR2 YYNGEE. CDR3 length: 12 amino acids. The CDR3 protein is CASSGRGLTLHF. The CDR3 region has the DNA TGTGCCAGCAGCGGACGGGGATTGACCCTCCACTTT.

This chain connects TRBV19 to TRBJ2-1, with 9 bases lining up with TRBD2. The germline CDR1 and CDR2 sequences are LNHDA and SQIVND (reference sequence). The CDR3 is 16 amino acids. V gave up 5 bases and J gave up 0 bases; unmatched junction bases: 5. This CDR3 is CASSGSGGSSYNEQFF. The CDR3 DNA is TGTGCCAGTAGTGGTAGCGGGGGTAGCTCCTACAATGAGCAGTTCTTC.

This rearrangement joins TRBV5-8 to TRBJ2-3, with a weak D call TRBD1 (5 bases). Deletions cut 4 bases from V and 3 bases from J, with 18 bases between. The germline V gene encodes CDR1 SGHTS and CDR2 YDEGEE. The CDR3 consists of 16 residues. CDR3 loop: CASSPTGRVSTDTQYF. CDR3 in DNA: TGTGCCAGCAGCCCAACTGGCAGGGTGTCTACAGATACGCAGTATTTT. Variable domain in full (rest from reference TRBV5-8 and TRBJ2-3): EAGVTQSPTHLIKTRGQQATLRCSPISGHTSVYWYQQALGLGLQFLLWYDEGEERNRGNFPPRFSGRQFPNYSSELNVNALELEDSALYLCASSPTGRVSTDTQYFGPGTRLTVL.

The CDR3 DNA is TGTGCCAGCAGCTCCCGACAGGGCAGCTCCTACAATGAGCAGTTCTTC. Residues: CASSSRQGSSYNEQFF. The chain has TRBV7-2 and TRBJ2-1; 7 positions match TRBD1. Germline V gene lookup returns CDR1 SGHTA and CDR2 FQGNSA. The CDR3 consists of 16 residues. V was clipped by 4 bases and J by 0 bases; unmatched bases: 6.

V usage is TRBV7-9 and J usage is TRBJ1-2; TRBD1 matches 8 bases. CDR3 size: 14 residues. The V segment lost 5 bases and the J segment 2 bases; nucleotides outside the gene matches: 4. Germline CDR1 is SEHNR and CDR2 is FQNEAQ (reference sequence). The CDR3 DNA reads TGTGCCAGCAGCGCCACAGGGGGGAACTATGGCTACACCTTC. This codes for CASSATGGNYGYTF. The full variable domain, its missing parts supplied by reference TRBV7-9 and TRBJ1-2, is DTGVSQNPRHKITKRGQNVTFRCDPISEHNRLYWYRQTLGQGPEFLTYFQNEAQLEKSRLLSDRFSAERPKGSFSTLEIQRTEQGDSAMYLCASSATGGNYGYTFGSGTRLTVV.

The chain links TRBV7-9 to TRBJ2-7, with D uncertain. In germline, CDR1 is SEHNR, CDR2 FQNEAQ (reference sequence). The CDR3 spans 12 residues. Trimming removed 2 bases at V and 3 bases at J, with 5 bases between. CDR3 amino acids: CASSLSGYEQYF. The CDR3, as DNA: TGTGCCAGCAGCTTATCAGGCTACGAGCAGTACTTC.

This clone came up a few times. This chain connects TRBV4-1 to TRBJ2-7; no reliable D call. The length of the CDR3 is 14 residues. Germline lookup yields CDR1 MGHRA and CDR2 YSYEKL. The ends were cut back, 3 bases at V and 2 bases at J, with 11 bases in the middle. In DNA, the CDR3 is TGCGCCAGCAGCCAGTCGTCCAGAACCTACGAGCAGTACTTC. Its protein is CASSQSSRTYEQYF.

J is TRBJ1-2 and V is TRBV5-1; D gene unclear. CDR1 SGHRS and CDR2 YFSETQ come from the germline V gene. The length of the CDR3 is 14 residues. The V end was cut by 1 base, the J end by 8 bases, with 15 bases between. For the CDR3, the DNA is TGCGCCAGCAGCTTGATCTCGTATCAGAACGGCTACACCTTC. It yields the protein CASSLISYQNGYTF.

This clone showed up just a few times. The chain joins TRBV2 to TRBJ1-5; 12 nucleotides match TRBD1. The V gene end was trimmed by 6 bases and the J gene end by 3 bases; junction bases not matched to a gene: 9. Germline CDR1 and CDR2: SNHLY and FYNNEI. The CDR3 totals 17 residues. The CDR3 spells CASRRGTGGADNQPQHF. The DNA for the CDR3 is TGTGCCAGCAGGCGTGGGACAGGGGGCGCGGACAATCAGCCCCAGCATTTT. Looking up the rest from reference TRBV2 and TRBJ1-5 gives the full variable domain: EPEVTQTPSHQVTQMGQEVILRCVPISNHLYFYWYRQILGQKVEFLVSFYNNEISEKSEIFDDQFSVERPDGSNFTLKIRSTKLEDSAMYFCASRRGTGGADNQPQHFGDGTRLSIL.

The chain employs TRBV19 and TRBJ1-2; 9 bases map to TRBD1. Germline V lookup: CDR1 LNHDA, CDR2 SQIVND (reference sequence). With V trimmed by 4 bases and J by 8 bases, 11 bases remained unmatched. This CDR3 spans 15 amino acids. For the CDR3, the DNA is TGTGCCAGTAGTACCCCGGGACAGGGAATGGAGGGCTACACCTTC. The encoded protein is CASSTPGQGMEGYTF.

In this sample, this clone turned up once. This sequence joins TRBV9 and TRBJ2-6; tentatively, D is TRBD1 (5 bases). V was trimmed by 1 base and J by 1 base, leaving 6 bases between them. Germline V lookup: CDR1 SGDLS, CDR2 YYNGEE. The CDR3 loop spans 15 amino acids. DNA for the CDR3: TGTGCCAGCAGCGTACAGGGTTCTGGGGCCAACGTCCTGACTTTC. Translated: CASSVQGSGANVLTF.

The chain links TRBV9 to TRBJ1-1, with TRBD1 matching 8 bases. Germline CDR1 SGDLS, CDR2 YYNGEE. The CDR3 runs 17 residues. The V gene end was trimmed by 3 bases and the J gene end by 3 bases; junction bases not matched to a gene: 13. CDR3 sequence: CASSGTGGLLGYTEAFF. The DNA for the CDR3 is TGTGCCAGCAGCGGCACAGGGGGACTCTTAGGGTACACTGAAGCTTTCTTT.

The chain uses TRBV5-6 and TRBJ2-4, with D possibly TRBD1 on 6 matching bases. The germline CDR1 and CDR2 sequences are SGHDT and YYEEEE. The CDR3 contains 15 residues. Trimming pared 4 bases from V and 0 bases from J, leaving 11 bases between. CDR3 DNA: TGTGCCAGCAGCCGTCAGGGGATAGCCAAAAACATTCAGTACTTC. Protein sequence: CASSRQGIAKNIQYF.

The V and J genes are TRBV20-1 and TRBJ1-3; D uncertain. V gave up 3 bases and J gave up 0 bases, with 12 bases separating them. CDR1 is DFQATT, CDR2 SNEGSKA, per germline (reference sequence). The CDR3 contains 15 residues. The CDR3 spells CSASSGYSSGNTIYF. As DNA, the CDR3 is TGCAGTGCTAGTTCAGGTTACAGCTCTGGAAACACCATATATTTT.

The rearrangement links TRBV5-8 to TRBJ2-1, with TRBD2 identical over 10 bases. The CDR3 has 15 residues. V lost 0 bases to trimming and J lost 9 bases; unmatched junction nucleotides: 6. CDR1 and CDR2 (germline): SGHTS, YDEGEE. CDR3 region: CASSLGLAGVSEQFF. The DNA for the CDR3 is TGTGCCAGCAGCTTGGGTCTAGCGGGAGTTAGTGAGCAGTTCTTC.

J is TRBJ2-1 and V is TRBV27, with 9 bases aligning to TRBD2. The CDR3 spans 16 residues. The junction had 9 bases not matched to a gene; V was cut back by 2 bases and J by 7 bases. Germline loops: CDR1 MNHEY, CDR2 SMNVEV (reference sequence). The CDR3 loop is CASSLQGGGVVNEQFF. DNA of the CDR3: TGTGCCAGCAGTTTACAGGGCGGGGGGGTCGTAAATGAGCAGTTCTTC.

The chain is built from TRBV18 and TRBJ2-2; 8 nucleotides align to TRBD1. This CDR3 is built from 16 residues. J lost 2 bases, V lost 3 bases, and 5 bases had no gene match. Germline V CDR1 and CDR2: KGHSH, LQKENI. CDR3 in amino acids: CASSPQQGANTGELFF. The DNA of the CDR3 is TGTGCCAGCTCACCCCAGCAGGGGGCAAACACCGGGGAGCTGTTTTTT.

The gene calls are TRBV12-3 or TRBV12-4 and TRBJ1-6; D unclear. CDR3 length: 13 residues. V gave up 2 bases and J gave up 9 bases, with 8 bases separating them. The CDR3 region is CASSLSVASPLHF. Here the CDR3 DNA reads TGTGCCAGCAGTTTATCGGTAGCTTCACCCCTCCACTTT.

The V and J genes are TRBV19 and TRBJ1-2; D not resolved. The CDR3 consists of 14 residues. CDR1 is LNHDA and CDR2 is SQIVND in the germline V gene (reference sequence). The V gene lost 0 bases and the J gene lost 6 bases, with 11 bases spanning the gap. The CDR3 loop is CASSIDTGPDGYTF. Written as DNA, the CDR3 is TGTGCCAGTAGTATAGATACGGGTCCAGATGGCTACACCTTC.

This clone was counted once. The chain couples TRBV9 to TRBJ1-2; 7 bases line up with TRBD1. The CDR3 is made up of 15 amino acids. V was clipped by 6 bases and J by 5 bases; unmatched bases: 13. Germline assignment: CDR1 SGDLS and CDR2 YYNGEE. The CDR3 sequence is CASNEQGGIRYGYTF. The DNA of the CDR3 is TGTGCCAGCAACGAGCAGGGGGGTATCAGGTATGGCTACACCTTC.

This clone came up a few times. V and J are TRBV3-1 (or the pseudogene TRBV3-2) and TRBJ2-7; TRBD2 matches at 14 bases. The trim removed 4 bases at V and 0 bases at J, leaving 2 bases unmatched. Germline V gene sequence: CDR1 LGHDT, CDR2 YNNKEL (reference sequence). The CDR3 has 16 residues. This chain's CDR3 is CASSLGLAGASYEQYF. DNA of the CDR3: TGTGCCAGCAGCCTGGGACTAGCGGGGGCCTCCTACGAGCAGTACTTC.

This chain links TRBV18 with TRBJ2-5; 7 bases align to TRBD2. V dropped 5 bases and J dropped 3; count of bases not matched to a gene: 6. The CDR3 contains 14 residues. From germline, CDR1 is KGHSH and CDR2 LQKENI. The CDR3 sequence is CASSMSSGEETQYF. CDR3 nucleotides: TGTGCCAGCTCAATGTCTAGCGGAGAAGAGACCCAGTACTTC.

The chain links TRBV3-1 (or the pseudogene TRBV3-2) to TRBJ1-3, with D possibly TRBD1 on 5 matching bases. V was pared by 4 bases and J by 1 base, with 17 bases between. Germline CDR1 is LGHDT and CDR2 is YNNKEL (reference sequence). The CDR3 runs 17 residues. CDR3 in amino acids: CASSPYPPRASGNTIYF. The CDR3 bases are TGTGCCAGCAGCCCATATCCACCCAGGGCTTCTGGAAACACCATATATTTT.

J is TRBJ1-2 and V is TRBV4-1; possibly TRBD1 for D (5 bases). V lost 0 bases to trimming and J lost 8 bases, with 25 bases between them. The V gene's germline CDR1 is MGHRA and CDR2 YSYEKL. The CDR3 is made up of 18 amino acids. The CDR3 bases are TGCGCCAGCAGCCAAGATCCGGTGTCGGGGGAAGGACGGGAAGGCTACACCTTC. It translates to CASSQDPVSGEGREGYTF.